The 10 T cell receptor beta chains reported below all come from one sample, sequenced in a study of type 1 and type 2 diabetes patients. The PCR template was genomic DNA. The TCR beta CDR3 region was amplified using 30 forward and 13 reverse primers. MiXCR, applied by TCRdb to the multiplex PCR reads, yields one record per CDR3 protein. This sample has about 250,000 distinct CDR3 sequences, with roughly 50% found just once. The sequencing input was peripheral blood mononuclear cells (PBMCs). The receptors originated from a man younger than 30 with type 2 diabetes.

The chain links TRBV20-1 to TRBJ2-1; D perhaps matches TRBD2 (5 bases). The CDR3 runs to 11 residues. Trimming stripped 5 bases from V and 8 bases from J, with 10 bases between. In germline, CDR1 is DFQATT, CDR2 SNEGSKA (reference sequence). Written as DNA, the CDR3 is TGCAGTGCTGTCGACTATCATGAGCAGTTCTTC. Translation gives CSAVDYHEQFF.

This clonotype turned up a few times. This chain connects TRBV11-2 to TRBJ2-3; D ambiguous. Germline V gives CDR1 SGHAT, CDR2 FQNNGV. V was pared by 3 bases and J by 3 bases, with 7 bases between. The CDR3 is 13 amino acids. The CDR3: CASSFGFTDTQYF. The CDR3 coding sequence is TGTGCCAGCAGCTTTGGGTTTACAGATACGCAGTATTTT.

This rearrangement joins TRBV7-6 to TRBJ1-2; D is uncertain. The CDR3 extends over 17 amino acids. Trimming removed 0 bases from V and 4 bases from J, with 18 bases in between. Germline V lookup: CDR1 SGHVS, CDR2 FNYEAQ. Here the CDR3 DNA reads TGTGCCAGCAGCTTAGCTTCATCAACCACAGAGATCTATGGCTACACCTTC. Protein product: CASSLASSTTEIYGYTF.

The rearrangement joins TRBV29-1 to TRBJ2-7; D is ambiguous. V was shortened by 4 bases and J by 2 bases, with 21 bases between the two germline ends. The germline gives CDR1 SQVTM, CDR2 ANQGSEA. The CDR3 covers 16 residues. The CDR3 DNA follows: TGCAGCGTTGTGTCATTGATGGATACCCAAGCCTACGAGCAGTACTTC. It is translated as CSVVSLMDTQAYEQYF.

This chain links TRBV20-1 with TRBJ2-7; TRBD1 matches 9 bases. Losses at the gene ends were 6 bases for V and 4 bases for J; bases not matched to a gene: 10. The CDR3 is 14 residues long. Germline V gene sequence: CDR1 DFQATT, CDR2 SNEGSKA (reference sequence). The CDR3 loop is CSAPGDREIYEQYF. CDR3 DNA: TGCAGTGCCCCGGGGGACAGGGAGATTTACGAGCAGTACTTC.

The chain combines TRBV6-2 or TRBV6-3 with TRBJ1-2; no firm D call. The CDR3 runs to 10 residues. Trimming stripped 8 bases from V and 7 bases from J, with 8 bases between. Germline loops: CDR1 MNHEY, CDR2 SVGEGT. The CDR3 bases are TGTGCCAGCTACGAAGCTGGCTACACCTTC. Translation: CASYEAGYTF.

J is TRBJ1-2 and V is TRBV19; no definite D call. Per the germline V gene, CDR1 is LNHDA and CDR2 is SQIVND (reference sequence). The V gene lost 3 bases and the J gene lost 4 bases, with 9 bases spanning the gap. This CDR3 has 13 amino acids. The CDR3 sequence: CASSMSESYGYTF. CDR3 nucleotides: TGTGCCAGTAGTATGTCTGAGTCCTATGGCTACACCTTC.

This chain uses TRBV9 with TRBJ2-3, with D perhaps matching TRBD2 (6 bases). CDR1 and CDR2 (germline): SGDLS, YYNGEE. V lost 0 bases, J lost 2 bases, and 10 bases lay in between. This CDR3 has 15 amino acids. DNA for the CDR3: TGTGCCAGCAGCGTAGTTAGCGGAATCACAGATACGCAGTATTTT. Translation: CASSVVSGITDTQYF.

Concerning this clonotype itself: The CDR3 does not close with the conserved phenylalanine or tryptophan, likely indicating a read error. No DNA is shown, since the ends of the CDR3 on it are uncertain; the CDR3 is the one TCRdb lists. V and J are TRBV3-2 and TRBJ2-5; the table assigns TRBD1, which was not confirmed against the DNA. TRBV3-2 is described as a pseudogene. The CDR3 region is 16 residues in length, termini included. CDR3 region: CASSHPRAGSQETQYS.

This chain's CDR3 is CASSIMGGAGTGELFF. The CDR3, as DNA: TGTGCCAGTAGTATAATGGGGGGGGCGGGCACCGGGGAGCTGTTTTTT. The chain has TRBV19 and TRBJ2-2; a weak D match, TRBD2 (7 bases). The CDR3 extends over 16 amino acids. Germline V gene sequence: CDR1 LNHDA, CDR2 SQIVND (reference sequence). V dropped 2 bases and J dropped 4 bases, with 14 bases sitting between them.